The present T cell receptor beta chain was sequenced within a study of T cell repertoires in cytomegalovirus infection (dated by TCRdb to about 2019). Describing the broader study: Alongside well-studied HLA-B-restricted epitopes, the peptide stimulations were aimed at recently identified HLA-C-restricted CMV epitopes, whose presentation resists viral immunomodulation. Donor HLA type was relevant to the analysis, because carriage of CMV infection together with the matching HLA type was indicated by public TCR beta signatures. What the authors observed across the whole study: In both this cohort and an independent roughly 350-donor cohort, the cumulative frequency of public TCR beta family members distinguished carriers of CMV infection plus the relevant HLA type. In the ex vivo response, HLA-C-restricted CMV-specific TCR beta clonotypes were dominant, and in two of eight donors the single most frequent clonotype came from this HLA-C-restricted group.

Sequencer: Illumina HiSeq 1500. Using fastp trimming at Q25 and MiXCR clonotype assembly, TCRdb reanalyzed the public sequencing data and kept in-frame beta chains. Merged by CDR3 protein, the rows form single entries marked with the most common genes and DNA. Within this sample are 750,000 to 950,000 distinct CDR3 sequences, with under 35% of them counted one time only. The top ten clonotypes cover around 13% of the sample. The CDR3 goes from the cysteine to the valine over 15 residues. CDR3 DNA only is kept here, 45 bases in frame from base 1. The germline V gene encodes CDR1 MNHEY and CDR2 SVGEGT. From V the trimming removes 6 bases and from J it removes 2 bases, while the gene matches leave 7 bases of the junction unaccounted for. This clonotype was observed a handful of times. The antigen it recognizes is unknown. No clone much larger than this one lies a single base away; base qualities are absent.

The intended sense of this specimen's treatment or condition label: in vitro stimulation with specific CMV peptide epitopes to enrich CMV-specific T cells. The source was cultured CD8+ T cells from PBMCs, collected from culture after CMV antigen stimulation. The sequence is built from TRBV6-2 or TRBV6-3 and TRBJ2-7; 10 of the junction bases match TRBD2. This sequence was found in a human donor in good health (CMV status not recorded). Some clones in this sample may be carry-over from other donors' samples. The CDR3 corresponds to CASSPGLADAYEQYV. The DNA sequence is TGTGCCAGCAGCCCTGGACTAGCGGATGCCTACGAGCAGTACGTC.